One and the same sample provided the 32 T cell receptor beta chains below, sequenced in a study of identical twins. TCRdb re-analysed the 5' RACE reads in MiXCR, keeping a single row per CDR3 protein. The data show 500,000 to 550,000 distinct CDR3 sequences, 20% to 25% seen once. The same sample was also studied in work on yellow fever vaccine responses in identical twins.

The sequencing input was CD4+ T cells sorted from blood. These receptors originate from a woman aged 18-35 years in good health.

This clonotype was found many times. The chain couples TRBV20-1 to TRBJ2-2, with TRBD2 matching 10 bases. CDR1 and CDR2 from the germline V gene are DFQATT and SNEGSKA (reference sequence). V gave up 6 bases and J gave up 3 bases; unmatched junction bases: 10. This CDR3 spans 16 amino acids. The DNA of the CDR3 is TGCAGTGCCACACGACGACTAGCGGGCTACACCGGGGAGCTGTTTTTT. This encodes CSATRRLAGYTGELFF.

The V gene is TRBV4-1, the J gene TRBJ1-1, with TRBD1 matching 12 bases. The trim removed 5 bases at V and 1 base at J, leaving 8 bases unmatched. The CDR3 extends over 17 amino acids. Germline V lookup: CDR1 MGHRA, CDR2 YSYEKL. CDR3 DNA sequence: TGCGCCAGCAGCGCAAGGGACAGGGGGCTTTCGAACACTGAAGCTTTCTTT. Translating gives CASSARDRGLSNTEAFF.

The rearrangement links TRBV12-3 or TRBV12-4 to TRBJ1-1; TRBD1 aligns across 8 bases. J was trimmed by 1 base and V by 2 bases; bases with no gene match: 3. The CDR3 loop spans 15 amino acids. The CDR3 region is CASSLTGTGNTEAFF. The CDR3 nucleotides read TGTGCCAGCAGTTTAACCGGGACAGGGAACACTGAAGCTTTCTTT.

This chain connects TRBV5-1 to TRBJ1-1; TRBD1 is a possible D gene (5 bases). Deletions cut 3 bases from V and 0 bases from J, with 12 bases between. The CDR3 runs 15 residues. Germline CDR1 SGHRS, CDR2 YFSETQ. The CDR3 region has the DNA TGCGCCAGCAGCTCTACCAGGGCCATGAACACTGAAGCTTTCTTT. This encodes CASSSTRAMNTEAFF. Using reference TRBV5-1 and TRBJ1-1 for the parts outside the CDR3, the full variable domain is KAGVTQTPRYLIKTRGQQVTLSCSPISGHRSVSWYQQTPGQGLQFLFEYFSETQRNKGNFPGRFSGRQFSNSRSEMNVSTLELGDSALYLCASSSTRAMNTEAFFGQGTRLTVV.

CDR3: CASSGGLAGGSEQYV. The CDR3 nucleotides are TGTGCCAGCAGCGGAGGACTAGCGGGTGGTTCCGAGCAGTACGTC. This chain connects TRBV5-6 to TRBJ2-7, with 11 nucleotides matching TRBD2. After removal of 4 bases from V and 6 bases from J, the junction contained 9 bases not matched to a gene. Germline V gene data show CDR1 as SGHDT and CDR2 as YYEEEE. The CDR3 contains 15 residues.

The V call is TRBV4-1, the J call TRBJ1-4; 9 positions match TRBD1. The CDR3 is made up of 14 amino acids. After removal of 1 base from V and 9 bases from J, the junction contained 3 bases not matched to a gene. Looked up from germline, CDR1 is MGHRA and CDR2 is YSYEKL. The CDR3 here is CASSQGGQGQKLFF. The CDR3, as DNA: TGCGCCAGCAGCCAAGGGGGACAGGGCCAAAAACTGTTTTTT.

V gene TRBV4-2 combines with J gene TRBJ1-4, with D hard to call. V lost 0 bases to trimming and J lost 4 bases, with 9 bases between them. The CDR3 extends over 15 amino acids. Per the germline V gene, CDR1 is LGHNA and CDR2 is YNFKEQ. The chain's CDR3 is CASSQEQISNEKLFF. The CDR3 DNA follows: TGTGCCAGCAGCCAAGAACAGATTAGTAATGAAAAACTGTTTTTT.

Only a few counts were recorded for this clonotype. The CDR3 nucleotides read TGTGCCATCAGTGAGACTAGCGGGAGTGGAGATACGCAGTATTTT. Protein: CAISETSGSGDTQYF. The chain links TRBV10-3 to TRBJ2-3; 11 nucleotides agree with TRBD2. The ends lost 2 bases at V and 5 bases at J; junction bases unmatched: 3. This CDR3 is 15 amino acids long. CDR1 is ENHRY, CDR2 SYGVKD, per germline.

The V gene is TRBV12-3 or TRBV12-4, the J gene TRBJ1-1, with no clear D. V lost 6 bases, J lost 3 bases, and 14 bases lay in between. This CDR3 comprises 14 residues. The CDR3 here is CASSPRALHTEAFF. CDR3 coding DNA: TGTGCCAGCAGCCCGAGGGCACTTCACACTGAAGCTTTCTTT.

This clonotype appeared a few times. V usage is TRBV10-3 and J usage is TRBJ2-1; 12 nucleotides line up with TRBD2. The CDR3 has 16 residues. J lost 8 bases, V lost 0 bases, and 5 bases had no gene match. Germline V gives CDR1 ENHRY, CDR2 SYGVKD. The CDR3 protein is CAISESPTSGGYEQFF. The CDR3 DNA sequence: TGTGCCATCAGTGAGTCTCCGACTAGCGGGGGCTATGAGCAGTTCTTC.

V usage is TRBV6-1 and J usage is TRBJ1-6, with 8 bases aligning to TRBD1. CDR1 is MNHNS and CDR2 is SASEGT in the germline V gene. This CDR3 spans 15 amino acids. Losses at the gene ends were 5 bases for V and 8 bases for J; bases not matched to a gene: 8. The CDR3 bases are TGTGCCAGCAGTCGGACCACAGGGGGGGATTCACCCCTCCACTTT. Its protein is CASSRTTGGDSPLHF.

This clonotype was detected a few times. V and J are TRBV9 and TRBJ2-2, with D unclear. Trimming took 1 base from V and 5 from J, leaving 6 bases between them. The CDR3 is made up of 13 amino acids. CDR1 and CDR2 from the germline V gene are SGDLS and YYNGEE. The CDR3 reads CASSVTITGELFF. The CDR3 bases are TGTGCCAGCAGCGTAACTATAACCGGGGAGCTGTTTTTT.

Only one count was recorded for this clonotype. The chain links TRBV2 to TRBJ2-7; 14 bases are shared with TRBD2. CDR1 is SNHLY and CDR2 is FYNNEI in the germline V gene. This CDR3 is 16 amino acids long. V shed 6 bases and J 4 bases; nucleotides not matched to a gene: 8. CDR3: CASRRTSGRTGYEQYF. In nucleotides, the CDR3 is TGTGCCAGCAGGAGGACTAGCGGGAGGACGGGTTACGAGCAGTACTTC.

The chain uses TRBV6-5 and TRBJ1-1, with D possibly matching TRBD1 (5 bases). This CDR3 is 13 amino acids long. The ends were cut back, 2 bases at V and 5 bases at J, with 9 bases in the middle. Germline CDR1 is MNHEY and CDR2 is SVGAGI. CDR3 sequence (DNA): TGTGCCAGCAGTTACACGGGACGGACTGAAGCTTTCTTT. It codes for CASSYTGRTEAFF.

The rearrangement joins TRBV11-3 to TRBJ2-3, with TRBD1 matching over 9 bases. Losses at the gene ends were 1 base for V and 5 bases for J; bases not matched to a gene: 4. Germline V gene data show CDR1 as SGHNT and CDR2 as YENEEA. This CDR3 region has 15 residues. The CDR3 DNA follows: TGTGCCAGCAGCTTAGGGGGACAGGGTCGAGATACGCAGTATTTT. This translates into CASSLGGQGRDTQYF.

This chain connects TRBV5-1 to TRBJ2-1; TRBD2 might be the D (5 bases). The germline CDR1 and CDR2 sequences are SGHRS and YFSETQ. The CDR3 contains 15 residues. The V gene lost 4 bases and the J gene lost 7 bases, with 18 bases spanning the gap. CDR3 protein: CASSPGLLGWNEQFF. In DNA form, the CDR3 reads TGCGCCAGCAGCCCCGGACTCCTGGGATGGAATGAGCAGTTCTTC. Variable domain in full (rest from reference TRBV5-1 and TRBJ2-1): KAGVTQTPRYLIKTRGQQVTLSCSPISGHRSVSWYQQTPGQGLQFLFEYFSETQRNKGNFPGRFSGRQFSNSRSEMNVSTLELGDSALYLCASSPGLLGWNEQFFGPGTRLTVL.

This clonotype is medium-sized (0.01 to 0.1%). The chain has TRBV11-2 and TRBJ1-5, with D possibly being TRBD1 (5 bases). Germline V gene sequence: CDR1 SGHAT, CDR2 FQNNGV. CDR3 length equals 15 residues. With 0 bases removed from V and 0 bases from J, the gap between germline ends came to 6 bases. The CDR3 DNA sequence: TGTGCCAGCAGCTTAGAAGGACATAGCAATCAGCCCCAGCATTTT. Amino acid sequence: CASSLEGHSNQPQHF.

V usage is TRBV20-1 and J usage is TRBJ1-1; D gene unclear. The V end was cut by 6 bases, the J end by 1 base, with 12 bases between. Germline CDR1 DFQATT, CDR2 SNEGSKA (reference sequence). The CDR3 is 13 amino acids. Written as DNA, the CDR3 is TGCAGTGCGGCAGACATATGGAACACTGAAGCTTTCTTT. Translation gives CSAADIWNTEAFF.

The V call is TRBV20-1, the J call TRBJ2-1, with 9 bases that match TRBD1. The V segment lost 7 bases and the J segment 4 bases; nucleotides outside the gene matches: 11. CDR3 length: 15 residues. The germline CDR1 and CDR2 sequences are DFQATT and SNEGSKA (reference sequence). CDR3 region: CSGTSGTGSYNEQFF. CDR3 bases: TGCAGTGGAACCTCCGGGACAGGGTCTTACAATGAGCAGTTCTTC.

This CDR3 is CASSLGGRSNSPLHF. The DNA of the CDR3 is TGTGCCAGCAGTTTGGGTGGACGGTCGAATTCACCCCTCCACTTT. The chain joins TRBV12-3 or TRBV12-4 to TRBJ1-6, with D unresolved. Deletions cut 3 bases from V and 7 bases from J, with 13 bases between. The CDR3 extends over 15 amino acids.

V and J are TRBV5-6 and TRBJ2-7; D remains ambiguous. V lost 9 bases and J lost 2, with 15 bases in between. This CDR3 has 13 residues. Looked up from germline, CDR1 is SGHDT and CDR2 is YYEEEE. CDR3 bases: TGTGCCATGAGCCCCGGACGGACCTACGAGCAGTACTTC. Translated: CAMSPGRTYEQYF.

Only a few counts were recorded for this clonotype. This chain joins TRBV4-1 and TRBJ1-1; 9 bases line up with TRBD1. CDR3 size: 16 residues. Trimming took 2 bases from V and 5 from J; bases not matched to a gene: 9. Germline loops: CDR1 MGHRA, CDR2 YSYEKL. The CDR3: CASSQSSTGGGTEAFF. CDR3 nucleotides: TGCGCCAGCAGCCAAAGTTCTACAGGGGGCGGGACTGAAGCTTTCTTT.

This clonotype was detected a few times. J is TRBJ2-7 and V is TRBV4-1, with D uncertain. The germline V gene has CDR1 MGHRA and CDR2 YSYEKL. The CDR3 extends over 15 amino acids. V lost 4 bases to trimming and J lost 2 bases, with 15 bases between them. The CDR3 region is CASSLGLYPAYEQYF. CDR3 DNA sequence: TGCGCCAGCAGCCTTGGCCTCTATCCCGCCTACGAGCAGTACTTC.

The CDR3 is CASSLGPAGASNTGELFF. CDR3 bases: TGTGCCAGCAGTTTGGGCCCAGCGGGGGCTTCGAACACCGGGGAGCTGTTTTTT. The J gene is TRBJ2-2, the V gene TRBV12-3 or TRBV12-4; 8 bases are shared with TRBD2. J gave up 0 bases and V 3 bases, and 9 bases lay outside the gene matches. This CDR3 has 18 amino acids.

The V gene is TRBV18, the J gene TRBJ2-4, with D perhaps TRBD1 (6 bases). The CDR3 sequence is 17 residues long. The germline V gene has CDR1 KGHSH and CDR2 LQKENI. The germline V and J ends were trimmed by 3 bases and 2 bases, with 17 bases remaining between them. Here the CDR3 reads CASSPGAGPNTKNIQYF. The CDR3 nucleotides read TGTGCCAGCTCACCGGGGGCAGGGCCGAACACCAAAAACATTCAGTACTTC.

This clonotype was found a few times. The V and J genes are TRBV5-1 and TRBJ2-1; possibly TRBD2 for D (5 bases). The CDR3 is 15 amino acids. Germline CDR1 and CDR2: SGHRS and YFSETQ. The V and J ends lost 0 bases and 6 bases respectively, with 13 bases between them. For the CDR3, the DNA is TGCGCCAGCAGCTTGGTTTCAGGAGGTGTCAATGAGCAGTTCTTC. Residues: CASSLVSGGVNEQFF.

CDR3 nucleotide sequence: TGCACCAGCAGAGGGACAGGGGCCTCCTATGGCTACACCTTC. Amino acids: CTSRGTGASYGYTF. The chain recombines TRBV1 with TRBJ1-2; TRBD1 is the table's D call, not checked against the DNA. TRBV1 is assigned pseudogene status. The CDR3 spans 14 residues.

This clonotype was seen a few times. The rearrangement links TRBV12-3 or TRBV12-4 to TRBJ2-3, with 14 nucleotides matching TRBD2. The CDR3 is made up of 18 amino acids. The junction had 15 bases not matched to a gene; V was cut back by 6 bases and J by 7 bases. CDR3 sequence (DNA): TGTGCCAGCAGATCACCTCCGGGACTAGCGGGAGAATTTAATACGCAGTATTTT. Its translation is CASRSPPGLAGEFNTQYF.

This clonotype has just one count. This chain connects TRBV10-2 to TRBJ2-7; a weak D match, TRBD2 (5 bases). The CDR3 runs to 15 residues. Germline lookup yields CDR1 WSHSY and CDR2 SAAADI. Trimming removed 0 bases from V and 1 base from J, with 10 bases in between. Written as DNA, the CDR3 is TGCGCCAGCAGTGAGTCGAACCCGGGATCCTACGAGCAGTACTTC. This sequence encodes CASSESNPGSYEQYF.

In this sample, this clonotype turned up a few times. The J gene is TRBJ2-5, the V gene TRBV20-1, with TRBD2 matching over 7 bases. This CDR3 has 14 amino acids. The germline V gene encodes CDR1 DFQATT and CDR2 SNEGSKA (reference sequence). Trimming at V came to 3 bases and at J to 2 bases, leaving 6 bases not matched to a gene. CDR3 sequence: CSASLASGQETQYF. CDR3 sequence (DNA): TGCAGTGCTAGTCTGGCTAGCGGACAAGAGACCCAGTACTTC.

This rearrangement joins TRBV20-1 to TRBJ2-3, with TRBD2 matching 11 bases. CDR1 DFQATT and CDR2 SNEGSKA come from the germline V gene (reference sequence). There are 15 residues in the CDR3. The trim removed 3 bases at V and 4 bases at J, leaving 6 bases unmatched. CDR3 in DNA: TGCAGTGCTAGGAGCCTAGCGGGAGGCGCAGATACGCAGTATTTT. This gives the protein CSARSLAGGADTQYF.

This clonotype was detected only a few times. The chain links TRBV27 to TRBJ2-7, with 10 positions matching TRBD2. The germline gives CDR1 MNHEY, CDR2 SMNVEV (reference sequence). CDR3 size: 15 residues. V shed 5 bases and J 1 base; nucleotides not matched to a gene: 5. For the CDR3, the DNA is TGTGCCAGCAGTCAGACTAGCGGGTTTTCCTACGAGCAGTACTTC. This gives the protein CASSQTSGFSYEQYF.